This TCR beta chain was captured by sequencing in a study of technical replicates of blood from a few donors. V lost 1 base to trimming and J lost 2 bases; unmatched junction nucleotides: 4. Germline CDR1 reads MGHDK; CDR2 reads SYGVNS. The CDR3 extends over 15 amino acids. Clones were sequenced by immunoSEQ multiplex PCR, and TCRdb holds only the in-frame ones, with some missing. The sample shows under 90,000 clones, roughly 96% of them seen only once. The sample comprised T cells isolated from PBMCs. The chain joins TRBV25-1 to TRBJ2-5, with 7 bases lining up with TRBD2. The clonotype was recovered from a human donor in good health. The chain's CDR3 is CASSELGTKQETQYF. For the CDR3, the DNA is TGTGCCAGCAGTGAATTGGGGACTAAACAAGAGACCCAGTACTTC.